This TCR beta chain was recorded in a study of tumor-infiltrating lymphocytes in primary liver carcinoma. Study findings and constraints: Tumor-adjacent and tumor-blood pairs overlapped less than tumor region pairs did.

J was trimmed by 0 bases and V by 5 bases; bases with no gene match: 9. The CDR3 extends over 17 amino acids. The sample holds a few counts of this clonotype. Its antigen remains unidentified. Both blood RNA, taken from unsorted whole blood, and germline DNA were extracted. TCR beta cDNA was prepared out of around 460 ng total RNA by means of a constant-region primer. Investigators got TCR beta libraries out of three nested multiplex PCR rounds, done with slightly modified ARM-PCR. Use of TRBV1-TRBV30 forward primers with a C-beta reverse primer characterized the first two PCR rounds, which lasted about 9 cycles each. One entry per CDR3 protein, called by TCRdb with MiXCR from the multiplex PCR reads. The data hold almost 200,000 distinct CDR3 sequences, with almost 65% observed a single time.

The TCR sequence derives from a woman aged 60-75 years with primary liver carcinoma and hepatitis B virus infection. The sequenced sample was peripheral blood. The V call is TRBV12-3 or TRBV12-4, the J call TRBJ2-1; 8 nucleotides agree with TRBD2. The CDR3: CASSTLAEGSSYNEQFF. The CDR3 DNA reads TGTGCCAGCAGTACACTAGCGGAGGGGAGCTCCTACAATGAGCAGTTCTTC.